These 15 T cell receptor beta chains were sequenced from one sample in a study of cytomegalovirus exposure and HLA in healthy donors. Vbeta (60) and Jbeta (13) primers were used in the PCR. Sequenced by immunoSEQ multiplex PCR; TCRdb stores in-frame clones only, minus some. Among around 150,000 clones listed, 65% to 70% were seen once. Sequenced material: PBMCs. These receptors came from a woman under 30 in good health and CMV-seropositive.

The V and J genes are TRBV19 and TRBJ1-1, with 8 bases lining up with TRBD1. V dropped 5 bases and J dropped 4; count of bases not matched to a gene: 3. The CDR3 has 13 residues. CDR1 is LNHDA and CDR2 is SQIVND in the germline V gene (reference sequence). This CDR3 reads CASSAQGVTEAFF. For the CDR3, the DNA is TGTGCCAGTAGTGCACAGGGGGTCACTGAAGCTTTCTTT.

The CDR3 sequence is CASSVGPGWDTEAFF. DNA for the CDR3: TGTGCCAGCAGCGTAGGTCCAGGGTGGGACACTGAAGCTTTCTTT. The chain links TRBV9 to TRBJ1-1, with TRBD1 as a possible D gene (5 bases). The length of the CDR3 is 15 residues. Germline V gene sequence: CDR1 SGDLS, CDR2 YYNGEE. Trimming removed 0 bases from V and 3 bases from J, with 12 bases in between.

Written as DNA, the CDR3 is TGTGCCTGGAGTGTACTAGCGGGGGCCCGCCCGCAGTATTTT. Residues: CAWSVLAGARPQYF. V usage is TRBV30 and J usage is TRBJ2-3; TRBD2 matches 11 bases. V lost 0 bases and J lost 10; bases outside the gene matches: 6. Germline V gene data show CDR1 as GTSNPN and CDR2 as SVGIG (reference sequence). This CDR3 spans 14 amino acids.

The chain links TRBV2 to TRBJ1-5; 7 bases are a match to TRBD1. Germline-derived CDR1 and CDR2 are SNHLY and FYNNEI. CDR3 size: 13 residues. The V segment lost 10 bases and the J segment 7 bases; nucleotides outside the gene matches: 10. In DNA form, the CDR3 reads TGTGCCACCTCCGAGGGGGCAGGACAGCCCCAGCATTTT. Encoded protein: CATSEGAGQPQHF. The full variable domain, its missing parts supplied by reference TRBV2 and TRBJ1-5, is EPEVTQTPSHQVTQMGQEVILRCVPISNHLYFYWYRQILGQKVEFLVSFYNNEISEKSEIFDDQFSVERPDGSNFTLKIRSTKLEDSAMYFCATSEGAGQPQHFGDGTRLSIL.

The chain is built from TRBV28 and TRBJ2-7, with 9 positions matching TRBD1. Germline V lookup: CDR1 MDHEN, CDR2 SYDVKM. This CDR3 has 14 residues. The J segment lost 4 bases and the V segment lost 6 bases, leaving 7 bases of the junction unmatched. The CDR3, as DNA: TGTGCCAGCAGCTGGACAGGGGAAGGGTACGAGCAGTACTTC. Its protein is CASSWTGEGYEQYF.

The chain is built from TRBV6-5 and TRBJ1-5; D is perhaps TRBD1 (6 bases). The length of the CDR3 is 13 residues. From germline, CDR1 is MNHEY and CDR2 SVGAGI. Trimming removed 8 bases from V and 4 bases from J, with 12 bases in between. CDR3: CASSRGKNQPQHF. Written as DNA, the CDR3 is TGTGCCAGCTCAAGGGGGAAGAATCAGCCCCAGCATTTT.

The V gene is TRBV27, the J gene TRBJ1-1; TRBD1 is a possible D gene (6 bases). CDR1 and CDR2 from the germline V gene are MNHEY and SMNVEV (reference sequence). There are 15 residues in the CDR3. V lost 5 bases to trimming and J lost 7 bases, with 20 bases between them. CDR3 protein: CASSPRVGGAFEAFF. The DNA for the CDR3 is TGTGCCAGCAGTCCTCGGGTAGGGGGGGCGTTTGAAGCTTTCTTT.

This clone has just a few counts. This chain links TRBV7-9 with TRBJ2-1; the match to TRBD1 covers 10 bases. The CDR3 is 15 residues long. Germline V gene lookup returns CDR1 SEHNR and CDR2 FQNEAQ (reference sequence). After removal of 4 bases from V and 8 bases from J, the junction contained 8 bases not matched to a gene. CDR3 protein: CASSSRDRGIHEQFF. DNA for the CDR3: TGTGCCAGCAGCTCCCGGGACAGGGGTATCCATGAGCAGTTCTTC.

The V and J genes are TRBV27 and TRBJ1-2, with no clear D. Germline V gene sequence: CDR1 MNHEY, CDR2 SMNVEV (reference sequence). The V and J ends lost 7 bases and 4 bases respectively, with 13 bases between them. This CDR3 is 13 amino acids long. The CDR3 DNA follows: TGTGCCAGCAAACCCCCAGGTTCCTATGGCTACACCTTC. It translates to CASKPPGSYGYTF.

The chain is built from TRBV28 and TRBJ1-2, with D maybe TRBD1 (5 bases). The CDR3 runs to 12 residues. V lost 6 bases, J lost 4 bases, and 9 bases lay in between. Germline CDR1 reads MDHEN; CDR2 reads SYDVKM. The CDR3 is CASRDSFYGYTF. CDR3 DNA: TGTGCCAGCAGAGACAGCTTCTATGGCTACACCTTC.

This clone was recorded a few times. This chain connects TRBV5-1 to TRBJ2-5, with D perhaps matching TRBD1 (6 bases). The V end lost 1 base, the J end lost 5 bases, and 12 bases lay between the germline ends. CDR1 and CDR2 (germline): SGHRS, YFSETQ. CDR3 length: 14 residues. CDR3 in DNA: TGCGCCAGCAGCTTGACAGGGAGAACGGAGACCCAGTACTTC. Translating it yields CASSLTGRTETQYF.

This clone was counted between two and nine times. The chain carries TRBV2 and TRBJ2-1, with TRBD2 matching 11 bases. Germline V gene lookup returns CDR1 SNHLY and CDR2 FYNNEI. The length of the CDR3 is 14 residues. V lost 10 bases, J lost 6 bases, and 8 bases stayed unmatched. CDR3 sequence (DNA): TGTGCCACTTCCGGGACTAGCGGCTTCAATGAGCAGTTCTTC. It yields the protein CATSGTSGFNEQFF.

This sequence joins TRBV7-9 and TRBJ2-5; 7 positions match TRBD2. CDR1 is SEHNR and CDR2 is FQNEAQ in the germline V gene (reference sequence). The CDR3 extends over 19 amino acids. After removal of 5 bases from V and 2 bases from J, the junction contained 20 bases not matched to a gene. Here the CDR3 reads CASSTPWAGETYSQETQYF. For the CDR3, the DNA is TGTGCCAGCAGCACCCCCTGGGCGGGAGAGACGTATTCTCAAGAGACCCAGTACTTC.

The chain employs TRBV27 and TRBJ2-3, with a tentative D call TRBD2 (5 bases). The V gene lost 7 bases and the J gene lost 8 bases, with 13 bases spanning the gap. Germline V gene sequence: CDR1 MNHEY, CDR2 SMNVEV (reference sequence). The CDR3 contains 12 residues. DNA of the CDR3: TGTGCCAGCATGGTAGCGCAAGGTACGCAGTATTTT. Amino acid sequence: CASMVAQGTQYF.

V is TRBV12-2 and J is TRBJ1-4; the DNA was not compared with TRBD1, the D call given in the table. TRBV12-2 represents a pseudogene. The CDR3 contains 15 residues. The CDR3 loop reads CASRGGTGEREKLFF. The CDR3 DNA sequence: TGTGCAAGTCGCGGAGGGACAGGGGAGCGGGAAAAACTGTTTTTT.